This TCR beta chain is drawn from a study of blood T cell repertoires in COVID-19. Looked up from germline, CDR1 is LNHDA and CDR2 is SQIVND (reference sequence). Trimming cost V 4 bases and J 2 bases; bases outside gene matches: 3. CDR3 size: 14 residues. TCRdb's copy holds only in-frame clones and misses some; the assay was immunoSEQ multiplex PCR. The profile shows under 150,000 clones, approximately 84% of them singletons. The table lists this clone with a few counts. The source is a man aged 55 to 70 with acute or convalescent COVID-19. The sample taken for sequencing was peripheral blood. The chain carries TRBV19 and TRBJ2-7; TRBD1 matches at 9 bases. CDR3 amino acids: CASSTGTGTYEQYF. For the CDR3, the DNA is TGTGCCAGTAGTACCGGGACAGGGACCTACGAGCAGTACTTC.